This entry concerns a single T cell receptor (beta chain). The target of this receptor is not known. No much larger clone exists at a distance of one base, and base qualities are not known. The germline V and J ends show losses of 6 bases and 0 bases respectively, and no gene match explains 2 bases of the junction. CDR1 SNHLY and CDR2 FYNNEI were looked up in the germline V gene. The CDR3, from cysteine to phenylalanine, totals 15 residues. The entry retains the CDR3 DNA only, 45 bases that are in frame from base 1. Whole blood was collected in K2EDTA tubes by collaborating institutions according to the institutions' own protocols. For TCRbeta analysis, collaborators shipped samples as frozen whole blood, isolated PBMCs, or DNA extracted from either of those sample types. TCRbeta CDR3 regions were amplified from genomic DNA using the immunoSEQ Assay, a bias-controlled multiplex PCR. From the authors' description of their analysis: The number of nucleated cells in each sample was estimated from the amplification of reference gene primers within the assay. Sequence reads were collapsed and filtered to measure the absolute abundance of every unique TCRbeta CDR3 rearrangement. For each sample, productive Simpson clonality was calculated by taking the square root of Simpson's diversity index across productive rearrangements. The table was pulled from immuneACCESS by TCRdb, which kept in-frame rearrangements only. Such tables lose some clones; where checked, under half of the loss comes from unresolved V genes, and the rest has no known cause. The DNA gave D and trimming, while V, J and clone size come from that table. The sample has 190,000 or so clones on record, nearly 90% of them singletons. The top ten constitute 0.62% of the sample.

This record belongs to a study of blood T cell repertoires in COVID-19 (dated by TCRdb to the early 2020s). For the study in its entirety: The collaborator samples originated in the United States, Italy and Spain and spanned the acute and convalescent phases of COVID-19. The material from the prospective study consisted of cDNA or gDNA derived from T cells, B-cell-depleted T cells, or PBMCs. Deeply sampled blood TCRbeta repertoires from subjects exposed to, actively infected with, or recovered from COVID-19 were included in the dataset. A freely available public database, intended as a resource for researchers studying the immune response to SARS-CoV-2, is where the repertoires were released. Samples came from the ongoing ImmuneRACE study (first 160 participants) plus 1,254 subjects from 6 global collaborators. Nearly every sample came with metadata listing a de-identified subject ID, COVID-19 status, age in years and sex. HLA class I and class II types, where available, came from metadata supplied by the sample provider rather than from assay-based typing.

Overall study results and their limits: The amount of clinical and demographic metadata varied by source and participant and was provided uncurated.

The sample was peripheral blood. This TCR came from a man between 50 and 59 years old with acute or convalescent COVID-19. The chain is made from TRBV2 and TRBJ2-6, and TRBD1 matches 7 of the central bases. The CDR3 reads CASRDRSSGANVLTF. The DNA sequence is given as TGTGCCAGCAGGGACAGGAGCTCTGGGGCCAACGTCCTGACTTTC. With the portions outside the CDR3 filled from the reference TRBV2 and TRBJ2-6 genes, the complete variable region becomes EPEVTQTPSHQVTQMGQEVILRCVPISNHLYFYWYRQILGQKVEFLVSFYNNEISEKSEIFDDQFSVERPDGSNFTLKIRSTKLEDSAMYFCASRDRSSGANVLTFGAGSRLTVL.